These 21 T cell receptor beta chains share one sample of origin, sequenced in a study of cytomegalovirus exposure and HLA in healthy donors (dated by TCRdb to about 2017). Library creation used the immunoSEQ multiplex PCR assay. The multiplex PCR relied on a mix of 60 forward primers for TCR Vbeta segments and 13 reverse primers for TCR Jbeta segments. In its TCRdb copy, this immuneACCESS table keeps in-frame sequences only and misses some clones. Where compared with another copy, unresolved V genes explain less than half of these, and the others have no known cause. In this sample's table one finds over 100,000 clones. The ten largest clones add up to over 1.5% of the sample. The sequenced sample consisted of PBMCs. The receptors come from a woman in her thirties or forties in good health and CMV-seropositive.

The chain recombines TRBV19 with TRBJ2-1; tentative D call: TRBD1 (6 bases). Trimming shortened V by 1 base and J by 6 bases, and 13 bases separated the two germline ends. CDR1 is LNHDA and CDR2 is SQIVND in the germline V gene (reference sequence). The CDR3 length is 15 residues. CDR3 protein: CASSIGGGSSNEQFF. CDR3 DNA: TGTGCCAGTAGTATAGGTGGGGGCTCCAGCAATGAGCAGTTCTTC.

This chain joins TRBV2 and TRBJ2-2, with D possibly matching TRBD2 (5 bases). The CDR3 length is 16 residues. Germline values: CDR1 SNHLY, CDR2 FYNNEI. Trimming left V 4 bases short and J 3 bases short, with 15 bases between. The CDR3 sequence is CASSVEGSGDTGELFF. CDR3 in DNA: TGTGCCAGCAGTGTTGAAGGCTCCGGGGACACCGGGGAGCTGTTTTTT. The full variable domain, rest sourced from reference TRBV2 and TRBJ2-2, is EPEVTQTPSHQVTQMGQEVILRCVPISNHLYFYWYRQILGQKVEFLVSFYNNEISEKSEIFDDQFSVERPDGSNFTLKIRSTKLEDSAMYFCASSVEGSGDTGELFFGEGSRLTVL.

CDR3 DNA: TGTGCCAGTTCCCATTTGGACTGGAACACCGGGGAGCTGTTTTTT. Protein product: CASSHLDWNTGELFF. The chain uses TRBV19 and TRBJ2-2; tentatively, D is TRBD2 (5 bases). V lost 8 bases and J lost 1, with 14 bases in between. The CDR3 has 15 amino acids. Germline V CDR1 and CDR2: LNHDA, SQIVND (reference sequence).

The V and J genes are TRBV6-6 and TRBJ2-3; 11 bases agree with TRBD2. This CDR3 region has 15 residues. V dropped 6 bases and J dropped 5; count of bases not matched to a gene: 7. From germline, CDR1 is MNHNY and CDR2 SVGAGI (reference sequence). CDR3 residues: CASRGSGRAQDTQYF. CDR3 in DNA: TGTGCCAGCAGAGGTAGCGGGAGGGCCCAAGATACGCAGTATTTT.

The chain carries TRBV6-6 and TRBJ1-4, with D perhaps matching TRBD1 (5 bases). The CDR3 totals 13 residues. The germline V and J ends were trimmed by 5 bases and 7 bases, with 11 bases remaining between them. Germline CDR1 MNHNY, CDR2 SVGAGI (reference sequence). CDR3 bases: TGTGCCAGCAGTGGAGCGGGGGGTGAAAAACTGTTTTTT. Translating it yields CASSGAGGEKLFF.

The chain links TRBV7-9 to TRBJ1-2, with D tentatively TRBD1 (5 bases). Germline V gene lookup returns CDR1 SEHNR and CDR2 FQNEAQ (reference sequence). V was shortened by 7 bases and J by 4 bases, with 16 bases between the two germline ends. The CDR3 sequence is 14 residues long. The CDR3 reads CASIPRTGGYGYTF. The CDR3 region has the DNA TGTGCCAGCATCCCTCGCACCGGGGGCTATGGCTACACCTTC.

The V call is TRBV28, the J call TRBJ1-3; D is ambiguous. Germline V gene sequence: CDR1 MDHEN, CDR2 SYDVKM. The V gene lost 7 bases and the J gene lost 0 bases, with 13 bases spanning the gap. This CDR3 spans 15 amino acids. The CDR3 DNA reads TGTGCCAGCACCACCGAGCGGGCCTCTGGAAACACCATATATTTT. Translated: CASTTERASGNTIYF.

CDR3 residues: CASRVGTSRETQYF. The DNA for the CDR3 is TGTGCCAGCAGGGTTGGGACTAGCCGAGAGACCCAGTACTTC. This chain joins TRBV28 and TRBJ2-5; 9 positions agree with TRBD2. V was clipped by 6 bases and J by 4 bases; unmatched bases: 6. Germline values: CDR1 MDHEN, CDR2 SYDVKM. The CDR3 consists of 14 residues.

V is TRBV5-6 and J is TRBJ2-3; 10 bases align to TRBD1. This CDR3 comprises 15 residues. J was trimmed by 3 bases and V by 4 bases; bases with no gene match: 5. Germline CDR1 SGHDT, CDR2 YYEEEE. CDR3 region: CASSSGTGETDTQYF. CDR3 DNA sequence: TGTGCCAGCAGCAGTGGGACAGGGGAGACAGATACGCAGTATTTT.

Worth noting for this clone: At one of its ends the junction is not consistent with the germline gene, which may arise from a read error. The genes are TRBV19 and TRBJ1-6; no clear D gene. Germline V CDR1 and CDR2: LNHDA, SQIVND (reference sequence). This CDR3 is built from 16 residues. CDR3 sequence: CASSVEPSLAHSPLHF. In DNA form, the CDR3 reads TGTGCCAGTAGTGTAGAACCGTCGCTAGCCCATTCACCCCTCCACTTT.

V and J are TRBV10-2 and TRBJ1-1; 7 bases line up with TRBD1. V lost 3 bases and J lost 2; bases outside the gene matches: 6. The CDR3 covers 15 residues. Germline V gives CDR1 WSHSY, CDR2 SAAADI. CDR3 in amino acids: CASSDPGQPNTEAFF. In DNA form, the CDR3 reads TGCGCCAGCAGTGACCCGGGACAGCCAAACACTGAAGCTTTCTTT.

The V and J genes are TRBV10-2 and TRBJ2-1, with TRBD1 identical over 10 bases. The CDR3 spans 15 residues. Germline CDR1 is WSHSY and CDR2 is SAAADI. J gave up 5 bases and V 6 bases, and 7 bases lay outside the gene matches. The DNA for the CDR3 is TGCGCCAGCAGCTTCCGGGACAGGGGTAACAATGAGCAGTTCTTC. It codes for CASSFRDRGNNEQFF.

The chain joins TRBV5-1 to TRBJ1-2; D gene unclear. Trimming stripped 4 bases from V and 5 bases from J, with 18 bases between. CDR1 and CDR2 from the germline V gene are SGHRS and YFSETQ. The CDR3 consists of 15 residues. CDR3 sequence reads: CASSERGLREYGYTF. Written as DNA, the CDR3 is TGCGCCAGCAGCGAAAGAGGACTCAGAGAGTATGGCTACACCTTC. Drawing the rest from reference TRBV5-1 and TRBJ1-2, the complete variable domain is KAGVTQTPRYLIKTRGQQVTLSCSPISGHRSVSWYQQTPGQGLQFLFEYFSETQRNKGNFPGRFSGRQFSNSRSEMNVSTLELGDSALYLCASSERGLREYGYTFGSGTRLTVV.

The V gene is TRBV30, the J gene TRBJ2-7; 9 nucleotides line up with TRBD1. The germline CDR1 and CDR2 sequences are GTSNPN and SVGIG (reference sequence). V lost 3 bases and J lost 3; bases outside the gene matches: 6. The CDR3 covers 14 residues. The DNA for the CDR3 is TGTGCCTGGAGGAGGGCGGGACAGGGCTACGAGCAGTACTTC. Encoded protein: CAWRRAGQGYEQYF.

V gene TRBV28 combines with J gene TRBJ2-5, with D uncertain. Trimming took 5 bases from V and 2 from J, leaving 12 bases between them. CDR1 and CDR2 from the germline V gene are MDHEN and SYDVKM. The CDR3 contains 14 residues. The CDR3 DNA reads as TGTGCCAGCAGTCTACCCCAATTGCAAGAGACCCAGTACTTC. Amino acids: CASSLPQLQETQYF.

The J gene is TRBJ2-7, the V gene TRBV7-9; 10 bases fit TRBD2. The V gene end was trimmed by 1 base and the J gene end by 6 bases; junction bases not matched to a gene: 3. The germline gives CDR1 SEHNR, CDR2 FQNEAQ (reference sequence). This CDR3 contains 14 residues. The DNA of the CDR3 is TGTGCCAGCAGCTTAGAGCGGGAGGGTCGCGAGCAGTACTTC. Translation gives CASSLEREGREQYF.

This chain uses TRBV19 with TRBJ1-1; possible D gene TRBD1, 6 bases. Between the trimmed V and J ends, which lost 5 bases and 5 bases, there was a span of 18 bases. This CDR3 region has 15 residues. The germline V gene has CDR1 LNHDA and CDR2 SQIVND (reference sequence). In DNA, the CDR3 is TGTGCCAGTAGTGCCAACAGGGCTTTGGGGACTGAAGCTTTCTTT. Its protein is CASSANRALGTEAFF. The variable domain in full, with the rest retrieved from reference TRBV19 and TRBJ1-1, is DGGITQSPKYLFRKEGQNVTLSCEQNLNHDAMYWYRQDPGQGLRLIYYSQIVNDFQKGDIAEGYSVSREKKESFPLTVTSAQKNPTAFYLCASSANRALGTEAFFGQGTRLTVV.

V is TRBV5-1 and J is TRBJ1-2; D perhaps matches TRBD1 (6 bases). Trimming shortened V by 4 bases and J by 4 bases, and 11 bases separated the two germline ends. Germline CDR1 reads SGHRS; CDR2 reads YFSETQ. The CDR3 has 13 amino acids. The CDR3 loop reads CASSVGQTYGYTF. The CDR3 DNA reads as TGCGCCAGCAGCGTCGGACAGACCTATGGCTACACCTTC. Combining the CDR3 with reference TRBV5-1 and TRBJ1-2 gives the whole variable domain KAGVTQTPRYLIKTRGQQVTLSCSPISGHRSVSWYQQTPGQGLQFLFEYFSETQRNKGNFPGRFSGRQFSNSRSEMNVSTLELGDSALYLCASSVGQTYGYTFGSGTRLTVV.

In DNA form, the CDR3 reads TGTGCCAGCAGCGTAGGAGGGTCGAACACCGGGGAGCTGTTTTTT. Encoded protein: CASSVGGSNTGELFF. This chain links TRBV9 with TRBJ2-2; D may be TRBD2 (5 bases). V shed 0 bases and J shed 0 bases, with 6 bases lying between them. The CDR3 spans 15 residues. Germline loops: CDR1 SGDLS, CDR2 YYNGEE.

The chain couples TRBV11-2 to TRBJ2-4, with D tentatively TRBD1 (6 bases). Germline values: CDR1 SGHAT, CDR2 FQNNGV. The V end lost 5 bases, the J end lost 1 base, and 18 bases lay between the germline ends. The CDR3 runs to 17 residues. Written as DNA, the CDR3 is TGTGCCAGCAGCGCCCTCCCACAGGGTAGGGCCAAAAACATTCAGTACTTC. Protein: CASSALPQGRAKNIQYF.

The V call is TRBV10-1, the J call TRBJ2-3; TRBD2 agrees at 11 bases. This CDR3 contains 16 residues. The V gene end was trimmed by 3 bases and the J gene end by 4 bases; junction bases not matched to a gene: 6. Germline lookup yields CDR1 WNHNN and CDR2 SYGVQD (reference sequence). CDR3 nucleotides: TGCGCCAGCAGTGACCTTAGCGGGAGGGCCGCAGATACGCAGTATTTT. Amino acids: CASSDLSGRAADTQYF.